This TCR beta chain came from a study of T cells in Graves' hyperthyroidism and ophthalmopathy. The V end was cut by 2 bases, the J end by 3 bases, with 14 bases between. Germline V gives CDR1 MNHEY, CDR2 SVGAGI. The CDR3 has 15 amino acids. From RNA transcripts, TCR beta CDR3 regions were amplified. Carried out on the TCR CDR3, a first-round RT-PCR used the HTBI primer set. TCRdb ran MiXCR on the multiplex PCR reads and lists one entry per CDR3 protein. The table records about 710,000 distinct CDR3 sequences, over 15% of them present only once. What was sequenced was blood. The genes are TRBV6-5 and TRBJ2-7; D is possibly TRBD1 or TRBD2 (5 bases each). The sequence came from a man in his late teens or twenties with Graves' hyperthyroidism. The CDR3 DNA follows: TGTGCCAGCAGTTACGGGACCCCCGGAATCTACGAGCAGTACTTC. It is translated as CASSYGTPGIYEQYF.